Detailed here is one T cell receptor beta chain. Its antigen is unidentified. An end of the junction does not agree with germline; a read error may underlie this. The sample is drawn from a study of cytomegalovirus exposure and HLA in healthy donors. Study-level points and caveats: In a later analysis, a missense DCLRE1C variant was linked to TCR beta V- and J-gene trimming. What was likely a sequencing artifact was a cluster of highly shared sequence variants.

CDR3 length: 14 amino acids. Germline CDR1 reads SNHLY; CDR2 reads FYNNEI. Donors were nominally healthy when sampled, though unrecorded immune exposures were likely. Primers: 60 Vbeta forward and 13 Jbeta reverse. Libraries were prepared by immunoSEQ multiplex PCR; TCRdb keeps only in-frame clonotypes and omits some of them. Recorded for this sample: about 130,000 clones. This TCR was recovered from a woman aged 40 to 49 in good health and CMV-seropositive. Sequenced: PBMCs. The chain combines TRBV2 with TRBJ1-4; 9 bases agree with TRBD1. The CDR3 loop reads CASSSGTGFLRGVF. CDR3 nucleotides: TGTGCCAGCAGTTCCGGGACAGGGTTCCTCAGGGGGGTTTTT.